These 24 T cell receptor beta chains share one sample of origin, sequenced in a study of T cell clonotyping in hematopoietic cell transplantation. This table comes from immunoSEQ multiplex PCR, and its TCRdb copy is limited to in-frame clones, with some not included. The table shows around 7,000 clones, with around 88% occurring only once. The input for sequencing was PBMCs, taken 100 days after allogeneic stem cell transplant. These receptor sequences come from a male patient aged 18-30 years who had an allogeneic stem cell transplant from a related donor, so the T cells may come from the graft donor. Some clones in this sample may be carry-over from other donors' samples.

The chain joins TRBV2 to TRBJ2-2, with 14 bases fitting TRBD2. The CDR3 spans 16 residues. CDR1 is SNHLY and CDR2 is FYNNEI in the germline V gene. The V gene end was trimmed by 5 bases and the J gene end by 6 bases; junction bases not matched to a gene: 5. This CDR3 is CASSTGLAGGPGELFF. In nucleotides, the CDR3 is TGTGCCAGCAGTACAGGACTAGCGGGAGGTCCCGGGGAGCTGTTTTTT.

V usage is TRBV28 and J usage is TRBJ1-1; D uncertain. V lost 2 bases and J 5 bases, leaving 6 bases between the germline ends. There are 12 residues in the CDR3. The V gene's germline CDR1 is MDHEN and CDR2 SYDVKM. In nucleotides, the CDR3 is TGTGCCAGCAGTTTAATCGGGACTGAAGCTTTCTTT. Its translation is CASSLIGTEAFF.

The chain links TRBV5-1 to TRBJ2-3; 14 bases fit TRBD2. Trimming removed 2 bases from V and 4 bases from J; junction bases left unmatched: 3. CDR1 is SGHRS, CDR2 YFSETQ, per germline. The CDR3 sequence is 16 residues long. The CDR3 protein is CASSFGLAGGSDTQYF. Here the CDR3 DNA reads TGCGCCAGCAGCTTCGGACTAGCGGGAGGCTCAGATACGCAGTATTTT.

The V call is TRBV5-6, the J call TRBJ2-1, with D perhaps TRBD2 (6 bases). CDR1 SGHDT and CDR2 YYEEEE come from the germline V gene. The CDR3 is 14 residues long. V was pared by 4 bases and J by 5 bases, with 13 bases between. The CDR3 here is CASSVRDWHNEQFF. CDR3 nucleotides: TGTGCCAGCAGCGTCCGGGACTGGCACAATGAGCAGTTCTTC.

The chain is built from TRBV2 and TRBJ2-7; D perhaps matches TRBD1 (5 bases). This CDR3 spans 13 amino acids. In germline, CDR1 is SNHLY, CDR2 FYNNEI. V lost 3 bases to trimming and J lost 0 bases, with 6 bases between them. The CDR3 DNA follows: TGTGCCAGCAGTGAGACAGCCTCCTACGAGCAGTACGTC. The encoded protein is CASSETASYEQYV.

V usage is TRBV30 and J usage is TRBJ1-4, with D perhaps matching TRBD1 (5 bases). Trimming stripped 2 bases from V and 7 bases from J, with 20 bases between. The CDR3 covers 16 residues. Germline V lookup: CDR1 GTSNPN, CDR2 SVGIG (reference sequence). DNA of the CDR3: TGTGCCTGGAGTCGCCCCAGAGGGGATTATCGTGAAAAACTGTTTTTT. It codes for CAWSRPRGDYREKLFF.

The chain is built from TRBV19 and TRBJ2-1; maybe TRBD2 (6 bases). Germline CDR1 and CDR2: LNHDA and SQIVND (reference sequence). CDR3 length: 14 residues. Trimming took 1 base from V and 3 from J, leaving 7 bases between them. The CDR3 reads CASSIVAVYNEQFF. The DNA of the CDR3 is TGTGCCAGTAGTATAGTAGCGGTCTACAATGAGCAGTTCTTC.

The chain couples TRBV11-2 to TRBJ2-1; 12 bases are a match to TRBD2. CDR3 size: 16 residues. V was clipped by 3 bases and J by 9 bases; unmatched bases: 9. Germline V lookup: CDR1 SGHAT, CDR2 FQNNGV. The CDR3: CASSFASGRAVGEQFF. The DNA of the CDR3 is TGTGCCAGCAGCTTTGCTAGCGGGAGGGCCGTGGGTGAGCAGTTCTTC.

This chain links TRBV28 with TRBJ2-5, with a possible D match to TRBD1 (6 bases). CDR3 length: 15 residues. V shed 7 bases and J shed 7 bases, with 22 bases lying between them. Germline V lookup: CDR1 MDHEN, CDR2 SYDVKM. The CDR3 bases are TGTGCCAGCATGATCCGGGACAATATCATGGGGACCCAGTACTTC. Protein sequence: CASMIRDNIMGTQYF. Drawing the rest from reference TRBV28 and TRBJ2-5, the complete variable domain is DVKVTQSSRYLVKRTGEKVFLECVQDMDHENMFWYRQDPGLGLRLIYFSYDVKMKEKGDIPEGYSVSREKKERFSLILESASTNQTSMYLCASMIRDNIMGTQYFGPGTRLLVL.

This clone has just one count. The chain is built from TRBV4-3 and TRBJ1-2; tentative D call: TRBD1 (6 bases). Per the germline V gene, CDR1 is LGHNA and CDR2 is YSLEER. The CDR3 has 16 amino acids. V shed 0 bases and J shed 4 bases, with 15 bases lying between them. The CDR3 is CASSQDWKDRIYGYTF. CDR3 bases: TGCGCCAGCAGCCAAGATTGGAAGGACAGAATCTATGGCTACACCTTC.

The gene calls are TRBV5-4 and TRBJ2-3, with 8 bases identical to TRBD1. J gave up 0 bases and V 1 base, and 4 bases lay outside the gene matches. Germline-derived CDR1 and CDR2 are SGHNT and YYREEE (reference sequence). The CDR3 loop spans 16 amino acids. The CDR3 bases are TGTGCCAGCAGCTTGCGCTCAGGGGGCAGCACAGATACGCAGTATTTT. Amino acid sequence: CASSLRSGGSTDTQYF.

The chain combines TRBV10-3 with TRBJ2-2, with TRBD1 identical over 8 bases. CDR3 size: 15 residues. Germline values: CDR1 ENHRY, CDR2 SYGVKD. The V and J ends lost 3 bases and 3 bases, in that order; junction bases with no gene match: 3. DNA of the CDR3: TGTGCCATCAGTGACCTGGACAGGGACACCGGGGAGCTGTTTTTT. This sequence encodes CAISDLDRDTGELFF.

The V and J genes are TRBV27 and TRBJ2-5, with TRBD1 matching 12 bases. The CDR3 runs to 22 residues. Germline V gene lookup returns CDR1 MNHEY and CDR2 SMNVEV (reference sequence). V trimming: 3 bases; J trimming: 4 bases; junction bases outside the gene matches: 24. The CDR3 nucleotides read TGTGCCAGCAGTTTTCAGGGACCGACCCGTTATCCCGGGACAGGGGGCGGAGAGACCCAGTACTTC. Translated, it gives CASSFQGPTRYPGTGGGETQYF.

The chain links TRBV27 to TRBJ2-3; D is unresolved. Germline V gene sequence: CDR1 MNHEY, CDR2 SMNVEV (reference sequence). The ends were cut back, 3 bases at V and 6 bases at J, with 16 bases in the middle. The CDR3 has 15 amino acids. DNA for the CDR3: TGTGCCAGCAGTTTTGACACTGGCCTTGCGGATACGCAGTATTTT. Protein: CASSFDTGLADTQYF.

The rearrangement joins TRBV6-6 to TRBJ2-1, with 9 nucleotides matching TRBD1. V gave up 2 bases and J gave up 3 bases; unmatched junction bases: 2. This CDR3 has 15 residues. The V gene's germline CDR1 is MNHNY and CDR2 SVGAGI (reference sequence). The CDR3 region is CASSYPGQGYNEQFF. The CDR3 bases are TGTGCCAGCAGTTACCCGGGACAGGGCTACAATGAGCAGTTCTTC.

This clone was detected a few times. CDR3 bases: TGCGCCAGCCGACCCCTTTTGTTGAACACTGAAGCTTTCTTT. Translating gives CASRPLLLNTEAFF. The rearrangement uses TRBV5-1 and TRBJ1-1; D remains unclear. This CDR3 contains 14 residues. The V and J ends lost 7 bases and 0 bases respectively, with 13 bases between them. Per germline, CDR1 SGHRS and CDR2 YFSETQ. Variable domain in full (rest from reference TRBV5-1 and TRBJ1-1): KAGVTQTPRYLIKTRGQQVTLSCSPISGHRSVSWYQQTPGQGLQFLFEYFSETQRNKGNFPGRFSGRQFSNSRSEMNVSTLELGDSALYLCASRPLLLNTEAFFGQGTRLTVV.

The rearrangement uses TRBV27 and TRBJ2-7; D is undetermined. CDR3 length: 13 residues. The germline V gene has CDR1 MNHEY and CDR2 SMNVEV (reference sequence). Trimming took 2 bases from V and 6 from J, leaving 11 bases between them. DNA for the CDR3: TGTGCCAGCAGTTTAGGCGTTCGGTCCGAGCAGTACGTC. Residues: CASSLGVRSEQYV.

This chain uses TRBV27 with TRBJ2-3; TRBD2 agrees at 8 bases. This CDR3 has 15 residues. The V segment lost 3 bases and the J segment 4 bases; nucleotides outside the gene matches: 6. Germline lookup yields CDR1 MNHEY and CDR2 SMNVEV (reference sequence). The CDR3 DNA follows: TGTGCCAGCAGTTTCGGGCGGGAGGCCGCAGATACGCAGTATTTT. Translated: CASSFGREAADTQYF.

Here the CDR3 reads CASSTQQNRGYTF. DNA for the CDR3: TGTGCCAGCAGCACCCAGCAGAATAGGGGCTACACCTTC. The V call is TRBV7-8, the J call TRBJ1-2; unclear D gene. With 5 bases removed from V and 8 bases from J, the gap between germline ends came to 15 bases. In germline, CDR1 is SGHVS, CDR2 FQNEAQ. The CDR3 runs to 13 residues.

The V call is TRBV28, the J call TRBJ2-7; D uncertain. CDR1 is MDHEN, CDR2 SYDVKM, per germline. The V gene lost 5 bases and the J gene lost 3 bases, with 11 bases spanning the gap. CDR3 length equals 13 residues. As DNA, the CDR3 is TGTGCCAGCAGTACAACCGATGACTACGAGCAGTACGTC. Protein: CASSTTDDYEQYV.

The table lists this clone with a few counts. The chain links TRBV19 to TRBJ1-2, with D possibly being TRBD1 (6 bases). Germline V gives CDR1 LNHDA, CDR2 SQIVND (reference sequence). The CDR3 contains 12 residues. Trimming pared 8 bases from V and 7 bases from J, leaving 14 bases between. The CDR3 protein is CASGTGYLGYTF. CDR3 DNA sequence: TGTGCCAGTGGAACAGGGTATCTTGGCTACACCTTC.

The chain links TRBV4-3 to TRBJ2-5; possible D gene TRBD2, 5 bases. Trimming took 0 bases from V and 8 from J, leaving 19 bases between them. Germline loops: CDR1 LGHNA, CDR2 YSLEER. The CDR3 is 16 amino acids. CDR3 nucleotide sequence: TGCGCCAGCAGCCAAGAGCCCGACACTCGGGGAGATACCCAGTACTTC. Residues: CASSQEPDTRGDTQYF.

The chain has TRBV4-1 and TRBJ2-1; 9 bases line up with TRBD2. This CDR3 has 15 residues. V shed 3 bases, J shed 3 bases, and the junction held 3 bases outside the gene matches. Per the germline V gene, CDR1 is MGHRA and CDR2 is YSYEKL. The CDR3 DNA sequence: TGCGCCAGCAGCCAGGGACTAGCAGACTACAATGAGCAGTTCTTC. This sequence encodes CASSQGLADYNEQFF.

The chain carries TRBV5-4 and TRBJ2-1; TRBD1 might be the D (7 bases). CDR3 length: 15 residues. The germline V gene has CDR1 SGHNT and CDR2 YYREEE (reference sequence). V was pared by 3 bases and J by 7 bases, with 17 bases between. The CDR3 nucleotides read TGTGCCAGCAGCTCACAGGGGCAGGGAGGAAATGAGCAGTTCTTC. Translating gives CASSSQGQGGNEQFF.